The 11 T cell receptor beta chains given below trace back to one sample, sequenced in a study of cytotoxic CD8 clonotypes in ibrutinib-treated CLL. The repertoire was sequenced with immunoSEQ multiplex PCR; TCRdb's copy has only in-frame clones and lacks some. The table has some 17,000 clones, approximately 82% seen once. Sample: PBMCs, taken before ibrutinib treatment. The receptors originated from a human donor with chronic lymphocytic leukemia.

This chain links TRBV7-2 with TRBJ2-1; D remains unclear. Germline V gene sequence: CDR1 SGHTA, CDR2 FQGNSA. This CDR3 has 14 amino acids. The V gene lost 5 bases and the J gene lost 5 bases, with 13 bases spanning the gap. CDR3 loop: CASSTMMGHNEQFF. The CDR3 nucleotides read TGTGCCAGCAGCACAATGATGGGCCACAATGAGCAGTTCTTC. Using reference TRBV7-2 and TRBJ2-1 for the parts outside the CDR3, the full variable domain is GAGVSQSPSNKVTEKGKDVELRCDPISGHTALYWYRQSLGQGLEFLIYFQGNSAPDKSGLPSDRFSAERTGGSVSTLTIQRTQQEDSAVYLCASSTMMGHNEQFFGPGTRLTVL.

The chain employs TRBV9 and TRBJ1-1; 7 bases align to TRBD1. This CDR3 has 18 residues. CDR1 SGDLS and CDR2 YYNGEE come from the germline V gene. V lost 0 bases, J lost 5 bases, and 16 bases stayed unmatched. The CDR3 here is CASSVGGGAGRSKTEAFF. The CDR3 DNA sequence: TGTGCCAGCAGCGTAGGAGGGGGCGCGGGACGTTCTAAGACTGAAGCTTTCTTT.

The chain links TRBV7-9 to TRBJ1-1; D not certain. Trimming left V 5 bases short and J 7 bases short, with 11 bases between. CDR3 size: 12 residues. The germline V gene encodes CDR1 SEHNR and CDR2 FQNEAQ (reference sequence). For the CDR3, the DNA is TGTGCCAGCAGCCCGGCTCGACTTGAAGCTTTCTTT. Protein product: CASSPARLEAFF.

This clone was counted a single time. V usage is TRBV5-5 and J usage is TRBJ2-3; 12 bases are a match to TRBD2. The CDR3 loop spans 16 amino acids. Looked up from germline, CDR1 is SGHKS and CDR2 is YYEKEE (reference sequence). V lost 3 bases, J lost 2 bases, and 4 bases stayed unmatched. The CDR3 protein is CASSSGTSGFTDTQYF. The CDR3 region has the DNA TGTGCCAGCAGCTCGGGGACTAGCGGGTTCACAGATACGCAGTATTTT.

The genes are TRBV5-5 and TRBJ2-7; 10 bases fit TRBD2. The CDR3 covers 18 residues. The J segment lost 3 bases and the V segment lost 0 bases, leaving 12 bases of the junction unmatched. CDR1 is SGHKS, CDR2 YYEKEE, per germline (reference sequence). The CDR3 DNA follows: TGTGCCAGCAGCTTGGGCCTAGGAGCGGGAGGGAGAAACTACGAGCAGTACTTC. Translating gives CASSLGLGAGGRNYEQYF.

The rearrangement joins TRBV7-9 to TRBJ2-5, with no clear D. Germline values: CDR1 SEHNR, CDR2 FQNEAQ (reference sequence). With 7 bases removed from V and 5 bases from J, the gap between germline ends came to 8 bases. The CDR3 spans 11 residues. CDR3 in DNA: TGTGCCAGCACCAACGGGGAGACCCAGTACTTC. Translation gives CASTNGETQYF.

The rearrangement joins TRBV6-5 to TRBJ2-7; possible D gene TRBD1, 5 bases. Germline values: CDR1 MNHEY, CDR2 SVGAGI. The CDR3 has 15 residues. Trimming took 5 bases from V and 0 from J, leaving 14 bases between them. The DNA for the CDR3 is TGTGCCAGCAGTCCCGATCAGGGATTCTCCTACGAGCAGTACTTC. It is translated as CASSPDQGFSYEQYF.

The gene calls are TRBV19 and TRBJ2-7; 16 bases line up with TRBD2. The CDR3 loop spans 15 amino acids. J was trimmed by 4 bases and V by 10 bases; bases with no gene match: 7. Germline CDR1 LNHDA, CDR2 SQIVND (reference sequence). DNA of the CDR3: TGTGCCACTGCTCGGGGACTAGCGGGAGGGTACGAGCAGTACTTC. Residues: CATARGLAGGYEQYF.

This clone was seen only once. The CDR3 here is CASWSTRQGADADTQYF. CDR3 nucleotide sequence: TGTGCCAGTTGGTCGACCAGACAGGGGGCGGATGCAGATACGCAGTATTTT. The chain has TRBV28 and TRBJ2-3; the match to TRBD1 covers 10 bases. The CDR3 extends over 17 amino acids. The junction had 16 bases not matched to a gene; V was cut back by 9 bases and J by 4 bases. Germline V gene lookup returns CDR1 MDHEN and CDR2 SYDVKM. Full variable domain (missing parts from reference TRBV28 and TRBJ2-3): DVKVTQSSRYLVKRTGEKVFLECVQDMDHENMFWYRQDPGLGLRLIYFSYDVKMKEKGDIPEGYSVSREKKERFSLILESASTNQTSMYLCASWSTRQGADADTQYFGPGTRLTVL.

This clone was counted once. The rearrangement joins TRBV28 to TRBJ1-1; 7 positions agree with TRBD1. The CDR3 extends over 11 amino acids. Germline CDR1 and CDR2: MDHEN and SYDVKM. The ends lost 11 bases at V and 7 bases at J; junction bases unmatched: 7. The CDR3 spells CAASRDSEAFF. CDR3 DNA sequence: TGTGCCGCATCGAGGGACAGTGAAGCTTTCTTT.

The rearrangement uses TRBV27 and TRBJ1-2; D gene uncertain. Germline CDR1 reads MNHEY; CDR2 reads SMNVEV (reference sequence). This CDR3 region has 13 residues. Trimming left V 2 bases short and J 2 bases short, with 6 bases between. The CDR3 coding sequence is TGTGCCAGCAGTTTAAGGCCCAACTATGGCTACACCTTC. This translates into CASSLRPNYGYTF.